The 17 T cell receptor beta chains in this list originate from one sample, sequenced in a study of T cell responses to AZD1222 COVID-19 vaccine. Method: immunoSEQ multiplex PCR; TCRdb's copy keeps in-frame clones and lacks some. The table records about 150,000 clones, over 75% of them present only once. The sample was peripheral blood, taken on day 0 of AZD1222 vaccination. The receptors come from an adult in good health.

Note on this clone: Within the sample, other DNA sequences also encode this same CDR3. CDR3 residues: CASSTGTDYGYTF. The CDR3 DNA follows: TGTGCCAGTAGTACCGGGACAGACTATGGCTACACCTTC. This chain uses TRBV19 with TRBJ1-2; 7 bases match TRBD1. The CDR3 is 13 residues long. Trimming removed 4 bases from V and 3 bases from J; junction bases left unmatched: 2. The germline V gene has CDR1 LNHDA and CDR2 SQIVND (reference sequence). Full variable domain (outside the CDR3, taken from reference TRBV19 and TRBJ1-2): DGGITQSPKYLFRKEGQNVTLSCEQNLNHDAMYWYRQDPGQGLRLIYYSQIVNDFQKGDIAEGYSVSREKKESFPLTVTSAQKNPTAFYLCASSTGTDYGYTFGSGTRLTVV.

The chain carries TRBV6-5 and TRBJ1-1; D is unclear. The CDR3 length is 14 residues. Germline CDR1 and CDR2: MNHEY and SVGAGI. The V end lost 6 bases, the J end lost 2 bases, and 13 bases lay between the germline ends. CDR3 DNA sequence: TGTGCCAGCAGCCAACCGGGAGCCAACACTGAAGCTTTCTTT. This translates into CASSQPGANTEAFF.

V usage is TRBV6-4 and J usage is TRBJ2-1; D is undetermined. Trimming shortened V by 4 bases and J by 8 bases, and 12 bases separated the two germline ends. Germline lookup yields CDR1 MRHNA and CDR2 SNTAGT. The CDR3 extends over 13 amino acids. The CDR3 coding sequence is TGTGCCAGCAGTGCCTATGTGGATGATGAGCAGTTCTTC. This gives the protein CASSAYVDDEQFF.

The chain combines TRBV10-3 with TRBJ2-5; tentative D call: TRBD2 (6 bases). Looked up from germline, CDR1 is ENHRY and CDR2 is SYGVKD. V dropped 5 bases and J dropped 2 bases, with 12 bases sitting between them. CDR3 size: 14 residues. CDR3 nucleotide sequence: TGTGCCATCAGTAGTTCCGGGGGACAAGAGACCCAGTACTTC. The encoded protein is CAISSSGGQETQYF.

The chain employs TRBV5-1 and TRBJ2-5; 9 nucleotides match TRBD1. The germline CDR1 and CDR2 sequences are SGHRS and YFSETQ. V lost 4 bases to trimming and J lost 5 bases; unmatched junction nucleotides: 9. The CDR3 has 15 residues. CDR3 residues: CASSPLPDRGETQYF. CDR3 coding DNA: TGCGCCAGCAGCCCTCTTCCGGACAGGGGTGAGACCCAGTACTTC.

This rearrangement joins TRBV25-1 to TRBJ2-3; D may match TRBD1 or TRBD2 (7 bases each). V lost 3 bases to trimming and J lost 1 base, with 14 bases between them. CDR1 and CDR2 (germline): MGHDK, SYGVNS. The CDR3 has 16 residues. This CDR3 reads CASSDWEGAGTDTQYF. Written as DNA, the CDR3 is TGTGCCAGCAGTGATTGGGAGGGGGCCGGCACAGATACGCAGTATTTT. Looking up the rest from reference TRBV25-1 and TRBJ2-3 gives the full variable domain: EADIYQTPRYLVIGTGKKITLECSQTMGHDKMYWYQQDPGMELHLIHYSYGVNSTEKGDLSSESTVSRIRTEHFPLTLESARPSHTSQYLCASSDWEGAGTDTQYFGPGTRLTVL.

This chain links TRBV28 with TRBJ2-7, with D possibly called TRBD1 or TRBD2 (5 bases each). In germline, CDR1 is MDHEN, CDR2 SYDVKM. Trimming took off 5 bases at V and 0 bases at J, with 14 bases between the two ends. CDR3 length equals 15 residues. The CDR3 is CASSITGTLSYEQYF. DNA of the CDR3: TGTGCCAGCAGTATCACCGGGACCCTCTCCTACGAGCAGTACTTC. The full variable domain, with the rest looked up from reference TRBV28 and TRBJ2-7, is DVKVTQSSRYLVKRTGEKVFLECVQDMDHENMFWYRQDPGLGLRLIYFSYDVKMKEKGDIPEGYSVSREKKERFSLILESASTNQTSMYLCASSITGTLSYEQYFGPGTRLTVT.

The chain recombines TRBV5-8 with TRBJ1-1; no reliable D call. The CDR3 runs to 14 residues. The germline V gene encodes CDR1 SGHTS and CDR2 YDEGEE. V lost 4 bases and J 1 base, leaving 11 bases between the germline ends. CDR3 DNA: TGTGCCAGCAGCAAAAGGGATACGAACACTGAAGCTTTCTTT. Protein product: CASSKRDTNTEAFF.

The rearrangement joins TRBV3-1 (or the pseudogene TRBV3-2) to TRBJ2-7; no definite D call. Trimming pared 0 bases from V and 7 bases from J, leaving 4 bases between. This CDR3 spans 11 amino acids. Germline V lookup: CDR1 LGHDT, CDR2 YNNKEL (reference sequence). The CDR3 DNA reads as TGTGCCAGCAGCCAAGAAAGGGAGCAGTACTTC. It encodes CASSQEREQYF.

Written as DNA, the CDR3 is TGTGCCAGCAGCCAAGAAAAGCGAACGCAGTATTTT. Translating it yields CASSQEKRTQYF. The V call is TRBV4-2, the J call TRBJ2-3, with D unclear. There are 12 residues in the CDR3. Trimming took 0 bases from V and 9 from J, leaving 7 bases between them. Germline CDR1 is LGHNA and CDR2 is YNFKEQ.

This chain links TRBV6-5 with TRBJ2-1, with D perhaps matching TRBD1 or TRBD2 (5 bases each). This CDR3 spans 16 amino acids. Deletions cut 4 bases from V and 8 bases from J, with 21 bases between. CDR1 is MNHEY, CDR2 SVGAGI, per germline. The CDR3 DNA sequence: TGTGCCAGCAGTTCCCAAATTTTGGTTCGGGGCGATGAGCAGTTCTTC. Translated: CASSSQILVRGDEQFF.

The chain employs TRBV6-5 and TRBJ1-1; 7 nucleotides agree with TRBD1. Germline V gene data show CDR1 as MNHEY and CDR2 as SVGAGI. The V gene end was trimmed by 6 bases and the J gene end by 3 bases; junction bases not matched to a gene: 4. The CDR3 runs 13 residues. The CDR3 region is CASRSTGDTEAFF. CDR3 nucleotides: TGTGCCAGCAGGTCTACAGGGGACACTGAAGCTTTCTTT.

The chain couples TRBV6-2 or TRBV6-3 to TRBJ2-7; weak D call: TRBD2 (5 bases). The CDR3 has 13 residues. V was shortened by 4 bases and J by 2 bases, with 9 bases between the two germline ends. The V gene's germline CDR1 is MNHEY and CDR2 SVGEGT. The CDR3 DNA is TGTGCCAGCAGTTTGAGCGGAGCCTACGAGCAGTACTTC. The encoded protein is CASSLSGAYEQYF.

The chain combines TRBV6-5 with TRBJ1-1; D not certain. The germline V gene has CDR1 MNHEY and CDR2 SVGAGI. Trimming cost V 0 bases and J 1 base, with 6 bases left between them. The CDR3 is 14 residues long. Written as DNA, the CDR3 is TGTGCCAGCAGTTACTCTAGGGCGAACACTGAAGCTTTCTTT. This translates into CASSYSRANTEAFF.

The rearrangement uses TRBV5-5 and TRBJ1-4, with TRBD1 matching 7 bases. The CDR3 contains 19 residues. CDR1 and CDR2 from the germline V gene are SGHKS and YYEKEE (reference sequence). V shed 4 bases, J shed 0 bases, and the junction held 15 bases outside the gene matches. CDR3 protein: CASSPTRQGGRATNEKLFF. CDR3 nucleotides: TGTGCCAGCAGCCCTACCCGCCAGGGGGGGCGTGCAACTAATGAAAAACTGTTTTTT.

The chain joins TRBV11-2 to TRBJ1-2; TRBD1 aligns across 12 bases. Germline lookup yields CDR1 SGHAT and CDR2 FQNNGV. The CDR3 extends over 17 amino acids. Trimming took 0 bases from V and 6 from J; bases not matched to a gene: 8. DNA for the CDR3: TGTGCCAGCAGCTTAGATCTCCAGGGACAGGGGGCCGATGGCTACACCTTC. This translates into CASSLDLQGQGADGYTF.

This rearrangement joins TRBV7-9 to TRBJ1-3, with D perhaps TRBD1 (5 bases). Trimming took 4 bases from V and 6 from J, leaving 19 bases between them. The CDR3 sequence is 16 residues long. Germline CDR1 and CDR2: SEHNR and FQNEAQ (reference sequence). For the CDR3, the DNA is TGTGCCAGCAGCTCCAATGCGGGGGGAGTAGTAAACACCATATATTTT. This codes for CASSSNAGGVVNTIYF.